The source of this T cell receptor beta chain is a study of blood T cell repertoires in COVID-19. The CDR3 totals 15 residues. Germline values: CDR1 SGDLS, CDR2 YYNGEE. J gave up 5 bases and V 4 bases, and 9 bases lay outside the gene matches. Some clones are missing from TCRdb's copy, which holds only in-frame ones; the method was immunoSEQ multiplex PCR. The data contain fewer than 250,000 clones, around 80% of them singletons. The sequenced sample consisted of peripheral blood. The TCR originated in a woman in her sixties or seventies with COVID-19, enrolled during active disease. The genes are TRBV9 and TRBJ2-3; TRBD1 matches 8 bases. The CDR3 DNA sequence: TGTGCCAGCAGCTTACAAACAGGGGGTGTAGATACGCAGTATTTT. This gives the protein CASSLQTGGVDTQYF.